The 18 T cell receptor beta chains in this list originate from one sample, sequenced in a study of PD-L1 blockade in urothelial cancer (dated by TCRdb to 2016 to 2017). In the paper's terms, the time point label means: pretreatment peripheral blood. Libraries were made using the immunoSEQ multiplex PCR assay. This immuneACCESS table, as held by TCRdb, lists in-frame sequences with V and J called but not all clones. Of the missing ones, under half trace to an unresolved V gene in checked studies; the others have no known cause. The sample contains about 86,000 clones, over 65% of them found a single time. The top ten hold under 15% of the sample. The material sequenced was PBMCs, taken around atezolizumab (anti-PD-L1) treatment. All receptors derive from a man aged 55-75 years with urothelial cancer.

The rearrangement links TRBV7-2 to TRBJ2-2, with TRBD2 matching over 9 bases. V was pared by 1 base and J by 5 bases, with 8 bases of the junction left unmatched. The CDR3 extends over 17 amino acids. CDR1 is SGHTA and CDR2 is FQGNSA in the germline V gene. CDR3 in amino acids: CASSLVAGGHGTGELFF. The CDR3 DNA reads TGTGCCAGCAGCTTAGTTGCGGGAGGGCATGGAACCGGGGAGCTGTTTTTT.

This clone came up once. The V call is TRBV7-9, the J call TRBJ2-6; the match to TRBD1 covers 10 bases. Germline CDR1 is SEHNR and CDR2 is FQNEAQ (reference sequence). The J segment lost 11 bases and the V segment lost 1 base, leaving 2 bases of the junction unmatched. The CDR3 is made up of 14 amino acids. CDR3 loop: CASSLEGTGDVLTF. DNA of the CDR3: TGTGCCAGCAGCTTAGAAGGGACAGGGGACGTCCTGACTTTC.

The CDR3 spells CASTEGQGWYRGELFF. The CDR3 nucleotides read TGTGCCAGCACCGAGGGGCAGGGGTGGTATCGGGGGGAGCTGTTTTTT. V and J are TRBV2 and TRBJ2-2, with a tentative D call TRBD1 (6 bases). Trimming pared 7 bases from V and 8 bases from J, leaving 23 bases between. Per germline, CDR1 SNHLY and CDR2 FYNNEI. CDR3 length: 16 amino acids.

The V and J genes are TRBV2 and TRBJ1-2; 9 bases align to TRBD1. The CDR3 is 15 amino acids. The trim removed 4 bases at V and 5 bases at J, leaving 8 bases unmatched. Germline values: CDR1 SNHLY, CDR2 FYNNEI. In nucleotides, the CDR3 is TGTGCCAGCAGTGGTCCCGACAGGGGGGAATATGGCTACACCTTC. Residues: CASSGPDRGEYGYTF.

The chain employs TRBV18 and TRBJ2-5; D is unclear. Trimming left V 5 bases short and J 3 bases short, with 10 bases between. This CDR3 is 13 amino acids long. CDR1 KGHSH and CDR2 LQKENI come from the germline V gene. This CDR3 reads CASSSGSEETQYF. CDR3 in DNA: TGTGCCAGCTCATCAGGTTCTGAAGAGACCCAGTACTTC.

This clone was picked up one time. The chain uses TRBV28 and TRBJ2-5; TRBD1 agrees at 8 bases. The ends lost 6 bases at V and 5 bases at J; junction bases unmatched: 8. This CDR3 region has 14 residues. Germline CDR1 is MDHEN and CDR2 is SYDVKM. As DNA, the CDR3 is TGTGCCAGCAGGTCCGCAGGGGGCTGGGAGACCCAGTACTTC. This sequence encodes CASRSAGGWETQYF.

This chain joins TRBV7-3 and TRBJ2-5, with D maybe TRBD1 (6 bases). V was trimmed by 6 bases and J by 1 base, leaving 9 bases between them. CDR3 length: 13 amino acids. CDR1 and CDR2 (germline): SGHTA, FQGTGA. The CDR3 reads CASSRGSQETQYF. The CDR3 nucleotides are TGTGCCAGCAGTAGGGGGAGCCAAGAGACCCAGTACTTC.

V and J are TRBV19 and TRBJ1-2; TRBD1 matches 7 bases. Trimming removed 4 bases from V and 6 bases from J; junction bases left unmatched: 8. The length of the CDR3 is 14 residues. The germline V gene has CDR1 LNHDA and CDR2 SQIVND (reference sequence). The CDR3 DNA is TGTGCCAGTAGTAGGACAGGCTACAGTCATGGCTACACCTTC. Its translation: CASSRTGYSHGYTF.

The chain recombines TRBV5-1 with TRBJ2-7; 11 bases agree with TRBD1. In germline, CDR1 is SGHRS, CDR2 YFSETQ. V lost 4 bases, J lost 4 bases, and 22 bases stayed unmatched. The CDR3 runs 20 residues. CDR3 protein: CASSARPPGQGGLLQYEQYF. As DNA, the CDR3 is TGCGCCAGCAGCGCAAGGCCCCCGGGACAGGGGGGTTTATTGCAATACGAGCAGTACTTC. Supplemented by reference TRBV5-1 and TRBJ2-7, the full variable domain reads KAGVTQTPRYLIKTRGQQVTLSCSPISGHRSVSWYQQTPGQGLQFLFEYFSETQRNKGNFPGRFSGRQFSNSRSEMNVSTLELGDSALYLCASSARPPGQGGLLQYEQYFGPGTRLTVT.

The chain has TRBV6-1 and TRBJ1-6; D might be TRBD1 (6 bases). This CDR3 is built from 16 residues. Germline CDR1 is MNHNS and CDR2 is SASEGT. Trimming removed 3 bases at V and 4 bases at J, with 13 bases between. CDR3: CASSDQDRIYNSPLHF. CDR3 nucleotide sequence: TGTGCCAGCAGTGACCAGGACAGAATTTATAATTCACCCCTCCACTTT.

J is TRBJ1-1 and V is TRBV9; D is unclear. V lost 3 bases, J lost 3 bases, and 12 bases lay in between. This CDR3 region has 14 residues. Germline V gene data show CDR1 as SGDLS and CDR2 as YYNGEE. The CDR3 sequence is CASSEGARDTEAFF. The CDR3 region has the DNA TGTGCCAGCAGCGAGGGAGCGCGAGACACTGAAGCTTTCTTT.

This clone occurred once. The chain carries TRBV18 and TRBJ2-3, with TRBD1 matching over 8 bases. This CDR3 has 16 amino acids. The J segment lost 6 bases and the V segment lost 3 bases, leaving 11 bases of the junction unmatched. Germline CDR1 is KGHSH and CDR2 is LQKENI. CDR3 protein: CASSPDGSRGLDTQYF. The DNA for the CDR3 is TGTGCCAGCTCACCGGATGGCTCCAGGGGGCTGGATACGCAGTATTTT.

The chain joins TRBV5-1 to TRBJ1-1, with TRBD1 as a possible D gene (6 bases). The V end was cut by 4 bases, the J end by 4 bases, with 8 bases between. Germline V gene sequence: CDR1 SGHRS, CDR2 YFSETQ. The CDR3 length is 12 residues. This CDR3 reads CASSQGFTEAFF. Here the CDR3 DNA reads TGCGCCAGCAGCCAGGGGTTCACTGAAGCTTTCTTT.

J is TRBJ2-5 and V is TRBV30, with 9 bases matching TRBD2. Germline lookup yields CDR1 GTSNPN and CDR2 SVGIG (reference sequence). CDR3 length: 17 residues. With V trimmed by 3 bases and J by 5 bases, 16 bases remained unmatched. CDR3 residues: CAWSQGRGGVLGETQYF. The CDR3 region has the DNA TGTGCCTGGAGCCAGGGGCGGGGGGGCGTTTTGGGGGAGACCCAGTACTTC.

This chain connects TRBV30 to TRBJ2-1; 11 bases align to TRBD2. V shed 4 bases, J shed 3 bases, and the junction held 5 bases outside the gene matches. The CDR3 has 15 amino acids. CDR1 GTSNPN and CDR2 SVGIG come from the germline V gene (reference sequence). For the CDR3, the DNA is TGTGCCTGGACTAGACTAGCGGGAAGCTACAATGAGCAGTTCTTC. Its protein product is CAWTRLAGSYNEQFF.

The rearrangement uses TRBV7-9 and TRBJ1-4; 8 nucleotides agree with TRBD1. The V segment lost 6 bases and the J segment 5 bases; nucleotides outside the gene matches: 5. There are 14 residues in the CDR3. The V gene's germline CDR1 is SEHNR and CDR2 FQNEAQ (reference sequence). The CDR3 DNA reads TGTGCCAGCAGGCCCGGGACAGGAAATGAAAAACTGTTTTTT. Translated, it gives CASRPGTGNEKLFF.

The chain joins TRBV19 to TRBJ1-2, with D unresolved. The length of the CDR3 is 15 residues. Germline V gene sequence: CDR1 LNHDA, CDR2 SQIVND (reference sequence). V lost 10 bases, J lost 2 bases, and 20 bases lay in between. The CDR3 here is CATGPGDGGNYGYTF. The CDR3 DNA follows: TGTGCCACAGGACCCGGGGATGGCGGGAACTATGGCTACACCTTC.

The chain recombines TRBV7-2 with TRBJ2-7, with 7 bases identical to TRBD1. The CDR3 covers 15 residues. The germline V gene encodes CDR1 SGHTA and CDR2 FQGNSA. V lost 6 bases and J lost 3; bases outside the gene matches: 11. CDR3 in amino acids: CASRGFPGQSYEQYF. CDR3 in DNA: TGTGCCAGCAGGGGCTTCCCGGGACAGAGCTACGAGCAGTACTTC.